The present TCR beta chain was sequenced within a study of T cell responses to AZD1222 COVID-19 vaccine. Only in-frame clones appear in the TCRdb table, and some are missing; sequencing was by immunoSEQ multiplex PCR. This repertoire shows around 160,000 clones, roughly nine tenths found once; its top ten account for 4.5% to 6.5%. V dropped 0 bases and J dropped 3 bases, with 13 bases sitting between them. The CDR3 has 16 residues. CDR1 and CDR2 (germline): LGHNA, YNFKEQ. The rearrangement links TRBV4-2 to TRBJ2-3; possibly TRBD1 or TRBD2 for D (5 bases each). The sequenced sample was peripheral blood, obtained on day 0 of AZD1222 vaccination. The TCR was taken from an adult in good health. CDR3 nucleotide sequence: TGTGCCAGCAGCCAAGATCGAAACGGGGCTACAGATACGCAGTATTTT. Its translation: CASSQDRNGATDTQYF.